A selection of T cell receptor beta chains follows, all from one sample in a study of T cell repertoires in cytomegalovirus infection. TCRdb independently ran MiXCR on the reads; one entry per CDR3 protein. This sample has around 800,000 distinct CDR3 sequences, with about 30% found just once. Which antigens these TCRs recognize remains unknown. The sequences come from cultured CD8+ T cells from PBMCs, collected from culture after CMV antigen stimulation. These receptors all come from a human donor in good health (CMV status not recorded). Some clones in this sample may be carry-over from other donors' samples. The CDR3 runs from the conserved cysteine through the conserved F or W. A D gene is named only where the DNA matches it firmly. The size field is filled for only some rows; it gives once, few, many or a size class.

clone_size	j_call	d_call	v_call	cdr3_aa	cdr3_nt
-	TRBJ1-5	-	TRBV15	CATSRGPGDLVNQPQHF	TGTGCCACCAGCAGAGGTCCAGGGGATTTGGTCAATCAGCCCCAGCATTTT
-	TRBJ2-7	-	TRBV27	CASSVRVTYEQYF	TGTGCCAGCAGTGTCAGGGTAACCTACGAGCAGTACTTC
-	TRBJ2-4	-	TRBV4-1	CASSQAPAADSGIQYF	TGCGCCAGCAGCCAAGCCCCCGCAGCAGACAGCGGCATTCAGTACTTC
-	TRBJ1-2	-	TRBV10-3	CATQPEAVNYGYTF	TGTGCCACCCAACCCGAGGCGGTTAACTATGGCTACACCTTC
-	TRBJ1-1	TRBD1	TRBV11-2	CASSLGTGDALREAFF	TGTGCCAGCAGCCTCGGGACAGGTGATGCCCTTAGGGAAGCTTTCTTT
few	TRBJ2-2	TRBD1	TRBV6-2/TRBV6-3	CASSYQRTGVTGELFF	TGTGCCAGCAGTTACCAACGGACAGGGGTCACCGGGGAGCTGTTTTTT
few	TRBJ2-5	TRBD2	TRBV4-1	CASSQVGGGASEETQYF	TGCGCCAGTAGCCAAGTAGGCGGGGGGGCCTCAGAAGAGACCCAGTACTTC
-	TRBJ2-3	-	TRBV18	CASSPLRDADTQYF	TGTGCCAGCTCACCACTGAGGGACGCAGATACGCAGTATTTT
few	TRBJ2-3	-	TRBV6-1	CASSEMASKRDTQYF	TGTGCCAGCAGTGAAATGGCTAGCAAACGAGATACGCAGTATTTT
many	TRBJ2-3	TRBD2	TRBV7-9	CASSRSGGGTDTQYF	TGTGCCAGCAGCCGAAGCGGGGGAGGCACAGATACGCAGTATTTT